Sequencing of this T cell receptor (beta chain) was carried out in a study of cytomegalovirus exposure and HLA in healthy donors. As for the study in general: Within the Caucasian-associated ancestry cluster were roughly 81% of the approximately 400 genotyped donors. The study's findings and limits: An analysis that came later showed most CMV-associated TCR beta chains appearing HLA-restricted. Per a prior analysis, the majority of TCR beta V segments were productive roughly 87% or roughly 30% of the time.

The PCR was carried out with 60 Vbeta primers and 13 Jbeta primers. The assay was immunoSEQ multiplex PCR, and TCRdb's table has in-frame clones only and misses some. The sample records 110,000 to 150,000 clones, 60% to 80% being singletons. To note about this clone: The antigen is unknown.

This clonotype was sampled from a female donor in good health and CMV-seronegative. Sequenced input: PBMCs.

This CDR3 is CASNQVLNTEAFF. The DNA of the CDR3 is TGTGCCAGTAATCAGGTTCTGAACACTGAAGCTTTCTTT. The J gene is TRBJ1-1, the V gene TRBV19; D gene ambiguous. The CDR3 extends over 13 amino acids. Trimming cost V 7 bases and J 0 bases, with 9 bases left between them. Germline V gene sequence: CDR1 LNHDA, CDR2 SQIVND (reference sequence).